The rows below give T cell receptor beta chains drawn from one sample of a study of shared clonotypes between healthy human individuals. This table comes from immunoSEQ multiplex PCR, and its TCRdb copy is limited to in-frame clones, with some not included. The data hold around 2.5 million clones, with approximately 94% observed a single time. Sequencing was performed on naive CD4+ T cells from PBMCs. The receptors shown here come from a young man in good health. Some clones in this sample may be carry-over from other donors' samples. The CDR3 runs from the conserved cysteine through the conserved F or W. D genes are given only for firm matches. Size is omitted from some rows. Given values are once, few, many or a class for expanded clones.

D gene	J gene	clone size	V gene	CDR3 protein	CDR3 DNA
TRBD1	TRBJ2-7	once	TRBV28	CASSLSGTGTYEQYF	TGTGCCAGCAGTTTATCCGGGACAGGAACCTACGAGCAGTACTTC
TRBD2	TRBJ2-7	.	TRBV28	CASTSGRSEQYF	TGTGCCAGCACGAGCGGGAGAAGCGAGCAGTACTTC
TRBD2	TRBJ2-1	.	TRBV14	CASSQDVTSGIYTHEQFF	TGTGCCAGCAGCCAAGACGTCACTAGCGGGATTTACACCCATGAGCAGTTCTTC
.	TRBJ2-5	.	TRBV28	CASSTSRQAQTQYF	TGTGCCAGCAGTACCTCCCGACAGGCACAGACCCAGTACTTC
.	TRBJ2-7	.	TRBV29-1	CSVEARQGYEQYF	TGCAGCGTTGAAGCTCGGCAGGGGTACGAGCAGTACTTC
TRBD2	TRBJ2-2	.	TRBV5-1	CASSFGSGSTGELFF	TGCGCCAGCAGCTTCGGTAGCGGGAGCACCGGGGAGCTGTTTTTT
.	TRBJ2-3	.	TRBV4-1	CASSQGQNTDTQYF	TGCGCCAGCAGCCAAGGTCAGAACACAGATACGCAGTATTTT
.	TRBJ2-3	.	TRBV7-6	CASSSLSSGTDTQYF	TGTGCCAGCAGCTCCCTATCGAGCGGTACAGATACGCAGTATTTT
.	TRBJ2-7	.	TRBV28	CASSLWSVREQYF	TGTGCCAGCAGTTTATGGTCTGTGCGCGAGCAGTACTTC
.	TRBJ2-6	.	TRBV19	CASSSRSSGANVLTF	TGTGCCAGTAGTAGCCGGAGCTCTGGGGCCAACGTCCTGACTTTC
.	TRBJ2-5	.	TRBV2	CASHGARAQETQYF	TGTGCCAGCCACGGGGCCAGGGCACAAGAGACCCAGTACTTC
.	TRBJ1-1	.	TRBV27	CASSPGGWDTEAFF	TGTGCCAGCAGCCCCGGTGGGTGGGACACTGAAGCTTTCTTT
.	TRBJ1-3	once	TRBV5-1	CASSLEPGPGNTIYF	TGCGCCAGCAGCTTGGAGCCGGGGCCTGGAAACACCATATATTTT
.	TRBJ1-3	.	TRBV6-5	CASRSLASGNTIYF	TGTGCCAGCAGGTCCCTGGCCTCTGGAAACACCATATATTTT
.	TRBJ1-3	once	TRBV5-1	CASSVDSSGNTIYF	TGCGCCAGCAGTGTCGACAGCTCTGGAAACACCATATATTTT
.	TRBJ2-1	.	TRBV7-2	CASSLLPQDEQFF	TGTGCCAGCAGCCTTTTACCCCAAGATGAGCAGTTCTTC
TRBD2	TRBJ2-5	.	TRBV4-1	CASSQGLAGETQYF	TGCGCCAGCAGCCAAGGGCTAGCGGGAGAGACCCAGTACTTC
.	TRBJ2-3	.	TRBV7-2	CASSLFRTSTDTQYF	TGTGCCAGCAGCTTATTCAGGACTAGCACAGATACGCAGTATTTT
.	TRBJ2-1	.	TRBV27	CASSSRYNEQFF	TGTGCCAGCAGTTCACGCTACAATGAGCAGTTCTTC
TRBD2	TRBJ2-7	.	TRBV11-2	CASSLEGAGGYPYEQYF	TGTGCCAGCAGCTTAGAAGGGGCGGGAGGGTACCCCTACGAGCAGTACTTC
TRBD2	TRBJ2-1	once	TRBV7-8	CASSFLREPSYNEQFF	TGTGCCAGCAGCTTCCTGCGGGAGCCCTCCTACAATGAGCAGTTCTTC
TRBD1	TRBJ1-2	.	TRBV30	CAWSGGQGVSYTF	TGTGCCTGGAGTGGAGGACAGGGGGTTAGCTACACCTTC
.	TRBJ1-2	.	TRBV19	CASSPLRDYGYTF	TGTGCCAGTAGCCCCCTTCGCGACTATGGCTACACCTTC
.	TRBJ2-7	.	TRBV6-6	CASSHDRTEQYF	TGTGCCAGCAGTCACGACAGGACCGAGCAGTACTTC